Presented here are 10 T cell receptor beta chains from one specimen sequenced in a study of T cell repertoires in cytomegalovirus infection. MiXCR was run by TCRdb on the reads, yielding one entry per CDR3 protein. The sample holds approximately 220,000 distinct CDR3 sequences, approximately 38% seen once. These receptors lack a known antigen. Here the sequenced sample was CD8+ T cells from cultured PBMCs, taken from culture after CMV antigen stimulation. The receptor source for this set is a human donor in good health (CMV status not recorded). Some clones in this sample may be carry-over from other donors' samples.

A few counts support this clonotype. This chain links TRBV7-8 with TRBJ1-2, with D possibly matching TRBD1 (6 bases). CDR3 size: 15 residues. Deletions cut 0 bases from V and 7 bases from J, with 15 bases between. Germline V gene sequence: CDR1 SGHVS, CDR2 FQNEAQ. CDR3 residues: CASSLAPGGQLGYTF. The CDR3 DNA sequence: TGTGCCAGCAGCTTAGCGCCAGGCGGACAGCTTGGCTACACCTTC.

This chain uses TRBV4-2 with TRBJ1-3; D unresolved. Trimming took 1 base from V and 0 from J, leaving 10 bases between them. The CDR3 runs to 16 residues. Germline V gene sequence: CDR1 LGHNA, CDR2 YNFKEQ. The CDR3 sequence: CASSQVRGSSGNTIYF. The CDR3 region has the DNA TGTGCCAGCAGCCAAGTGCGGGGAAGCTCTGGAAACACCATATATTTT.

The rearrangement links TRBV6-1 to TRBJ1-4; 11 bases map to TRBD1. Trimming removed 7 bases from V and 8 bases from J; junction bases left unmatched: 9. The CDR3 is made up of 15 amino acids. In germline, CDR1 is MNHNS, CDR2 SASEGT. CDR3 DNA: TGTGCCAGCAACAGGCGGACAGGGGGCGAAGAAAAACTGTTTTTT. It specifies CASNRRTGGEEKLFF.

This rearrangement joins TRBV4-2 to TRBJ2-5; no definite D call. With 3 bases removed from V and 5 bases from J, the gap between germline ends came to 19 bases. The CDR3 totals 16 residues. Germline CDR1 reads LGHNA; CDR2 reads YNFKEQ. The CDR3 DNA is TGTGCCAGCAGCCACTTCGAAGGACCTTGGTATGAGACCCAGTACTTC. Residues: CASSHFEGPWYETQYF.

In this sample, this clonotype turned up a few times. The chain is built from TRBV7-9 and TRBJ2-2, with TRBD1 identical over 10 bases. V shed 7 bases and J 2 bases; nucleotides not matched to a gene: 16. CDR3 length: 19 amino acids. CDR1 and CDR2 from the germline V gene are SEHNR and FQNEAQ (reference sequence). CDR3 DNA sequence: TGTGCCAGCACCGTAGATGGGACAGGGGCCAACGTTAACACCGGGGAGCTGTTTTTT. Residues: CASTVDGTGANVNTGELFF.

This sequence joins TRBV7-8 and TRBJ1-5; no clear D gene. Germline loops: CDR1 SGHVS, CDR2 FQNEAQ. The V end was cut by 4 bases, the J end by 0 bases, with 4 bases between. This CDR3 has 13 residues. The CDR3 loop is CASSSHSNQPQHF. Written as DNA, the CDR3 is TGTGCCAGCAGCTCGCATAGCAATCAGCCCCAGCATTTT.

Only a few counts were recorded for this clonotype. V gene TRBV12-3 or TRBV12-4 combines with J gene TRBJ1-1, with D perhaps matching TRBD1 (6 bases). The CDR3 has 14 amino acids. Deletions cut 3 bases from V and 0 bases from J, with 8 bases between. In DNA form, the CDR3 reads TGTGCCAGCAGTTTTCCAGGGGTGAACACTGAAGCTTTCTTT. Encoded protein: CASSFPGVNTEAFF.

This clonotype has more than one count but fewer than ten. Here the CDR3 reads CASKVSGGRGYEQYF. In nucleotides, the CDR3 is TGTGCCAGCAAAGTCTCCGGGGGGCGGGGCTACGAGCAGTACTTC. The chain couples TRBV6-2 or TRBV6-3 to TRBJ2-7; perhaps TRBD2 as D (7 bases). Germline CDR1 and CDR2: MNHEY and SVGEGT. This CDR3 region has 15 residues. Trimming stripped 7 bases from V and 3 bases from J, with 19 bases between.

This clonotype showed up many times. This chain uses TRBV7-2 with TRBJ1-4; no definite D call. In germline, CDR1 is SGHTA, CDR2 FQGNSA. This CDR3 is built from 14 residues. Trimming shortened V by 5 bases and J by 8 bases, and 15 bases separated the two germline ends. The CDR3 DNA sequence: TGTGCCAGCAGCCGTGGGGTTCTTGGCGAAAAACTGTTTTTT. It translates to CASSRGVLGEKLFF. Filled out from reference TRBV7-2 and TRBJ1-4, the complete variable domain reads GAGVSQSPSNKVTEKGKDVELRCDPISGHTALYWYRQSLGQGLEFLIYFQGNSAPDKSGLPSDRFSAERTGGSVSTLTIQRTQQEDSAVYLCASSRGVLGEKLFFGSGTQLSVL.

This clonotype was counted only a few times. V and J are TRBV11-2 and TRBJ2-1; no clear D gene. Trimming removed 3 bases at V and 0 bases at J, with 12 bases between. Germline loops: CDR1 SGHAT, CDR2 FQNNGV. The length of the CDR3 is 16 residues. CDR3 bases: TGTGCCAGCAGCTTGTCAAGAACGAGCTCCTACAATGAGCAGTTCTTC. This encodes CASSLSRTSSYNEQFF.